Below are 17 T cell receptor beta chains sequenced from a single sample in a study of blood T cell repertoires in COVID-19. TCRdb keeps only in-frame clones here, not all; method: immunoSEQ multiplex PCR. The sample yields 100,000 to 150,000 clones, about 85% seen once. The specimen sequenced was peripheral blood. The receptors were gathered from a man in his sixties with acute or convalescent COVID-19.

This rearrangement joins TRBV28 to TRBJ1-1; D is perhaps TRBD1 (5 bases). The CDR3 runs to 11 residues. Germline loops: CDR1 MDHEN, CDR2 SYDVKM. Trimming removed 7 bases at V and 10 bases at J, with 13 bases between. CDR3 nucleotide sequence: TGTGCCAGCATCTCGGACAAGAGAGCTTTCTTT. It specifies CASISDKRAFF.

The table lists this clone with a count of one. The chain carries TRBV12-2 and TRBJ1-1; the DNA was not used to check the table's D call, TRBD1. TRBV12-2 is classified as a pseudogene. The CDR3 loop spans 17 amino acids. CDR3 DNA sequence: TGTGCAAGTCGCTTAGCCGGGACAGGGGCAGAGAACACTGAAGCTTTCTTT. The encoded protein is CASRLAGTGAENTEAFF.

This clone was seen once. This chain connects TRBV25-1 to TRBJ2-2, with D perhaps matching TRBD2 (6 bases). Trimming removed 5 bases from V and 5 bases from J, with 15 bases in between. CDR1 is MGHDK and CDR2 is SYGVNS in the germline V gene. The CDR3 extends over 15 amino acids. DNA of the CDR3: TGTGCCAGCAGTATCAGTGCCGGGAGAACCGGGGAGCTGTTTTTT. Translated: CASSISAGRTGELFF.

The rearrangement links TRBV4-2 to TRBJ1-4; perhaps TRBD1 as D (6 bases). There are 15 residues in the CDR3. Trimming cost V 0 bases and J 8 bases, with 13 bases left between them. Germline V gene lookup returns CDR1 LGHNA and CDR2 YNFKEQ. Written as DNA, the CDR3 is TGTGCCAGCAGCCAAGAGGGGGGGCCCTGGGAAAAACTGTTTTTT. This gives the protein CASSQEGGPWEKLFF.

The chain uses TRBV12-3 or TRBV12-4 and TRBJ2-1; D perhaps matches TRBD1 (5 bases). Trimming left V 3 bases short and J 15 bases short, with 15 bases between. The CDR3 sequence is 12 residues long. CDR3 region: CASSFGTQRGFF. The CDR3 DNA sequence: TGTGCCAGCAGTTTTGGTACTCAAAGGGGGTTCTTC.

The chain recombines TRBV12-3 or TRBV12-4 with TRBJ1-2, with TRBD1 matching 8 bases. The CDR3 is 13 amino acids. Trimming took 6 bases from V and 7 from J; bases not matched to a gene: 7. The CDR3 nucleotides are TGTGCCAGCAGCCCGGGACAGGCGGTTGGCTACACCTTC. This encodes CASSPGQAVGYTF.

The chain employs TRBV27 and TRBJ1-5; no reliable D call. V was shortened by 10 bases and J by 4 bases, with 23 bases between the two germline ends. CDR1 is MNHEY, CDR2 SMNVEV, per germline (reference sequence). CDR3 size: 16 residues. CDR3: CATSARALLGNQPQHF. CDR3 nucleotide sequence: TGTGCCACCTCTGCGAGGGCACTTTTAGGGAATCAGCCCCAGCATTTT.

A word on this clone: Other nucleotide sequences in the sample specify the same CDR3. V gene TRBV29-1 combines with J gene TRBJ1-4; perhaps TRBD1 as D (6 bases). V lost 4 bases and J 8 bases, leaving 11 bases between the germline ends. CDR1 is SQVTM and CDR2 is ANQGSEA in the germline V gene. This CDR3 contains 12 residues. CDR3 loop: CSVARGGEKLFF. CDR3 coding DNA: TGCAGCGTTGCCAGGGGCGGAGAAAAACTGTTTTTT.

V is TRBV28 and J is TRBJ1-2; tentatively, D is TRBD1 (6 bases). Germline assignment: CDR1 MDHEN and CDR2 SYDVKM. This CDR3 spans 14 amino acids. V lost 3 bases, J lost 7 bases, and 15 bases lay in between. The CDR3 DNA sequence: TGTGCCAGCAGTTTGAGAGGGGGAGGGGGTGGCTACACCTTC. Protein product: CASSLRGGGGGYTF.

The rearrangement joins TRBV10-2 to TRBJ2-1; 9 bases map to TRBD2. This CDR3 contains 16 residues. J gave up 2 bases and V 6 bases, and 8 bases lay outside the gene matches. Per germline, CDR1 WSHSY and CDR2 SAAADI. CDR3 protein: CASRKDLAGPYNEQFF. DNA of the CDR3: TGCGCCAGCAGGAAAGATCTAGCGGGGCCCTACAATGAGCAGTTCTTC.

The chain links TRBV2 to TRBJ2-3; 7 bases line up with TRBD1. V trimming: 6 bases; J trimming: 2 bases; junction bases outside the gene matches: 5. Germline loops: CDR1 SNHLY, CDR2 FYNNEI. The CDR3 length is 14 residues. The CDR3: CASRGDSNTDTQYF. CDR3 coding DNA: TGTGCCAGCAGAGGGGACAGCAACACAGATACGCAGTATTTT. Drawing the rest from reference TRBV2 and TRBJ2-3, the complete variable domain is EPEVTQTPSHQVTQMGQEVILRCVPISNHLYFYWYRQILGQKVEFLVSFYNNEISEKSEIFDDQFSVERPDGSNFTLKIRSTKLEDSAMYFCASRGDSNTDTQYFGPGTRLTVL.

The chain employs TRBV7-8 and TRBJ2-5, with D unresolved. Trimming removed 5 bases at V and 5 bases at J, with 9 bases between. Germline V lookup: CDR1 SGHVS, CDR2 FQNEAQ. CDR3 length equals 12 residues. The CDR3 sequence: CASSRWAETQYF. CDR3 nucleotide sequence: TGTGCCAGCAGCCGCTGGGCGGAGACCCAGTACTTC.

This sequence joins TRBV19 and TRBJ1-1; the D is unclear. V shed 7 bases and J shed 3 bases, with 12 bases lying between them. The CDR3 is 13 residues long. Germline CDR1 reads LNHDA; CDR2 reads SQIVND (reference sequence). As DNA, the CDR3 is TGTGCCAGTACCAATCCGGAGGACACTGAAGCTTTCTTT. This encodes CASTNPEDTEAFF.

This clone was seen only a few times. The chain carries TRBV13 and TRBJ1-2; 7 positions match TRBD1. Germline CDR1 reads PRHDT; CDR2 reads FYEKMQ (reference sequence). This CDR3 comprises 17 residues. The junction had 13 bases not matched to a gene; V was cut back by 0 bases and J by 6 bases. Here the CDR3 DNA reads TGTGCCAGCAGCTTAGGGCCGCAGGGACAGAGTAGGAATGGCTACACCTTC. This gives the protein CASSLGPQGQSRNGYTF. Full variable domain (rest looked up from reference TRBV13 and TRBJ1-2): AAGVIQSPRHLIKEKRETATLKCYPIPRHDTVYWYQQGPGQDPQFLISFYEKMQSDKGSIPDRFSAQQFSDYHSELNMSSLELGDSALYFCASSLGPQGQSRNGYTFGSGTRLTVV.

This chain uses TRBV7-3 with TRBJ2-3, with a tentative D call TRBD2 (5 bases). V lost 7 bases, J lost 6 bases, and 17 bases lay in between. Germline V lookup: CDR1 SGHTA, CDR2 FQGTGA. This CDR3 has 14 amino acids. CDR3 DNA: TGTGCCAGCACCAAAGGCGGGCCCGGGGATACGCAGTATTTT. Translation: CASTKGGPGDTQYF.

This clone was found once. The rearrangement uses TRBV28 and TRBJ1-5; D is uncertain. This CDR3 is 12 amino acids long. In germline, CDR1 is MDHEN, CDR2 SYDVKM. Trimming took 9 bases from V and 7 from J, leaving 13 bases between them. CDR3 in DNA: TGTGCCAGTAAGGGTGGAGGGCAGCCCCAGCATTTT. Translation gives CASKGGGQPQHF.

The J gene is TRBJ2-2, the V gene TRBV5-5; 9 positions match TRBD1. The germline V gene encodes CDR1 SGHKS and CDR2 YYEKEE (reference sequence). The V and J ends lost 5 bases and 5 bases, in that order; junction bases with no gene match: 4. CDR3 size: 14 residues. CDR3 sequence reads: CASSQTGGTGELFF. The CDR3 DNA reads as TGTGCCAGCAGTCAGACAGGGGGGACCGGGGAGCTGTTTTTT. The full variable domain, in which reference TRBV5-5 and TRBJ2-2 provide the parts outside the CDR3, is DAGVTQSPTHLIKTRGQQVTLRCSPISGHKSVSWYQQVLGQGPQFIFQYYEKEERGRGNFPDRFSARQFPNYSSELNVNALLLGDSALYLCASSQTGGTGELFFGEGSRLTVL.